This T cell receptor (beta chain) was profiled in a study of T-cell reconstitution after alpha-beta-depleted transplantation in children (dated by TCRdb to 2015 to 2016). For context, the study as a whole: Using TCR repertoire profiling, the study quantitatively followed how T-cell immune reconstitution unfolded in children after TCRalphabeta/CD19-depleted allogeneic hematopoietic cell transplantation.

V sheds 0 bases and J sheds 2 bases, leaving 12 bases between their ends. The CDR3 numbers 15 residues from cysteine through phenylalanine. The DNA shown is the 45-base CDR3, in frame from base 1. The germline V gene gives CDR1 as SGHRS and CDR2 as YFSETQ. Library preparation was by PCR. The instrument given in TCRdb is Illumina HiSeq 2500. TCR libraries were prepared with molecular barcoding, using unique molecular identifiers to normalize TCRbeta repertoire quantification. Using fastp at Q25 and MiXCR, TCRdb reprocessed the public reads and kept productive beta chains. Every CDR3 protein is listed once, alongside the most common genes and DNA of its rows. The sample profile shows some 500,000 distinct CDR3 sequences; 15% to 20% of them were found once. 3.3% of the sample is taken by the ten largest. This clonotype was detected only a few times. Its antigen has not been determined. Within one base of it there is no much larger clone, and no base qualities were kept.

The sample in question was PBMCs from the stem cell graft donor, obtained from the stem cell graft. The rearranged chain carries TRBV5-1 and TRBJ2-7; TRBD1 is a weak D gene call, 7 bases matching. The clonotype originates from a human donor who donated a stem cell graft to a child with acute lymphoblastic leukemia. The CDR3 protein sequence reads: CASSLGQGGAYEQYF. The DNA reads TGCGCCAGCAGCTTGGGCCAGGGGGGAGCCTACGAGCAGTACTTC.